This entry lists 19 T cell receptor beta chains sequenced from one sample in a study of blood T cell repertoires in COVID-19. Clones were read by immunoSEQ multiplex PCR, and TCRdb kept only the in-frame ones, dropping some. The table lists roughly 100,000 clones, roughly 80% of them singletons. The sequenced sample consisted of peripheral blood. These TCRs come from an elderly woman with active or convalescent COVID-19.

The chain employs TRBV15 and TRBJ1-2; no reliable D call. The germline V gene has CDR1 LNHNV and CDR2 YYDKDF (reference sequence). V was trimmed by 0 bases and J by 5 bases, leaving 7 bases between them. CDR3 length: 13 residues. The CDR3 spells CATSRDGVYGYTF. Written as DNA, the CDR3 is TGTGCCACCAGCAGAGACGGGGTTTATGGCTACACCTTC.

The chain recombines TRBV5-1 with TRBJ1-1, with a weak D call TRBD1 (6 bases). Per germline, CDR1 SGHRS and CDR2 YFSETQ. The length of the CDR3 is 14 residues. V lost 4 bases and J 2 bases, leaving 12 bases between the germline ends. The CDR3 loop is CASSGTGFNTEAFF. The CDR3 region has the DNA TGCGCCAGCAGCGGTACAGGGTTCAACACTGAAGCTTTCTTT.

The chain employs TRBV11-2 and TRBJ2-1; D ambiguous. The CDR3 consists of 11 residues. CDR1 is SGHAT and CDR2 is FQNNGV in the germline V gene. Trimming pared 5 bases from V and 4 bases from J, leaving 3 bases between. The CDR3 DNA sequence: TGTGCCAGCAGCACATACAATGAGCAGTTCTTC. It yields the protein CASSTYNEQFF.

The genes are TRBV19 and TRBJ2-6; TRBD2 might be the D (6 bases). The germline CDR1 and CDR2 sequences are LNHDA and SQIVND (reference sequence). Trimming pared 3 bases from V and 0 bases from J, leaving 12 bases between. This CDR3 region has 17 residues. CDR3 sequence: CASSMGGTISGANVLTF. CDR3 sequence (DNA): TGTGCCAGTAGTATGGGGGGAACGATCTCTGGGGCCAACGTCCTGACTTTC.

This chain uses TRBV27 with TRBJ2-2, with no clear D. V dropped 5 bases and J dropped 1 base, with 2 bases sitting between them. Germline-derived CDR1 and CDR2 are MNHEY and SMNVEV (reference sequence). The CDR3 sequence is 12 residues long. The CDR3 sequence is CASSRNTGELFF. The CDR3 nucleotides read TGTGCCAGCAGTCGGAACACCGGGGAGCTGTTTTTT.

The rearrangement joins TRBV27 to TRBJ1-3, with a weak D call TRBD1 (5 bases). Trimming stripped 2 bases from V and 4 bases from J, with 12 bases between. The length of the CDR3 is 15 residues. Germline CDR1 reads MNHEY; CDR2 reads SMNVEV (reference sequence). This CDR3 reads CASSLRGSHGNTIYF. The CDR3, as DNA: TGTGCCAGCAGTTTAAGGGGTTCTCACGGAAACACCATATATTTT.

Written as DNA, the CDR3 is TGTGCCAGCACCCTTACAGGGGGGGGAGAGGACTACAATGAGCAGTTCTTC. This translates into CASTLTGGGEDYNEQFF. The rearrangement joins TRBV28 to TRBJ2-1, with D tentatively TRBD1 (8 bases). Trimming shortened V by 7 bases and J by 3 bases, and 22 bases separated the two germline ends. This CDR3 comprises 17 residues. CDR1 is MDHEN, CDR2 SYDVKM, per germline.

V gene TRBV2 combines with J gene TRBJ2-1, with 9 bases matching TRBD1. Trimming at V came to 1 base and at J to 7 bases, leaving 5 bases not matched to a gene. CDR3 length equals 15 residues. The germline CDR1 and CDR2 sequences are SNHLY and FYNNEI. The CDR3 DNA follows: TGTGCCAGCAGTGAAGAGGGACAGGGTTGGAATGAGCAGTTCTTC. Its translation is CASSEEGQGWNEQFF.

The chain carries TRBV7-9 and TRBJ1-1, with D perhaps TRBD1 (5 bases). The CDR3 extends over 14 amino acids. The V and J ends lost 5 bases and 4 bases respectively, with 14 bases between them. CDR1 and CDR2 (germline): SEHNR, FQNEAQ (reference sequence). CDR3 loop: CASSETTVGTEAFF. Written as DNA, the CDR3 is TGTGCCAGCAGCGAAACGACAGTTGGCACTGAAGCTTTCTTT.

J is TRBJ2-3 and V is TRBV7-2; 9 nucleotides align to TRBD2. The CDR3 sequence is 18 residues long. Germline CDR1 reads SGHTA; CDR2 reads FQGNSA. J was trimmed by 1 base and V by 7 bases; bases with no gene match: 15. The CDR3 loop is CASTPWGSGRGGTDTQYF. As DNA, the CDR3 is TGTGCCAGCACCCCGTGGGGTAGCGGGAGAGGGGGCACAGATACGCAGTATTTT.

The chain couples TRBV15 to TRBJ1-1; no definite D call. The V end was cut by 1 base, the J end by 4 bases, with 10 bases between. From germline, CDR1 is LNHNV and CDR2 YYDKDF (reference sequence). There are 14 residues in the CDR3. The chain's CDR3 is CATSRAAGGTEAFF. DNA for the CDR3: TGTGCCACCAGCAGAGCTGCGGGTGGCACTGAAGCTTTCTTT.

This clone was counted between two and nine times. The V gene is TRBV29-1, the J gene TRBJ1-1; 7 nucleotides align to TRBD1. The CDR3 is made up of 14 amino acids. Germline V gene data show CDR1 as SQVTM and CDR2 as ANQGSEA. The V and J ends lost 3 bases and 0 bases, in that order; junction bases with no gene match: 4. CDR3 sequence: CSVDKTGLNTEAFF. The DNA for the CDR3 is TGCAGCGTTGATAAGACAGGGTTGAACACTGAAGCTTTCTTT.

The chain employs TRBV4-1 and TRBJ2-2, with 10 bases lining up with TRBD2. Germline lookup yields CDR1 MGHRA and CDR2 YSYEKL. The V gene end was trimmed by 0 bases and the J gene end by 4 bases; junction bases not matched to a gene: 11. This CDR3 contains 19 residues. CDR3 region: CASSQDLASGSWGTGELFF. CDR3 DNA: TGCGCCAGCAGCCAAGATCTGGCTAGCGGGAGTTGGGGCACCGGGGAGCTGTTTTTT.

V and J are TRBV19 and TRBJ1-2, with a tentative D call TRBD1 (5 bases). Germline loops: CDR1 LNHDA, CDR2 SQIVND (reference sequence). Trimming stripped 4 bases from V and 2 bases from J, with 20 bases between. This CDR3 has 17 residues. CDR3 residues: CASSRFPGTDGNYGYTF. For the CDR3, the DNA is TGTGCCAGTAGTAGATTTCCCGGGACTGACGGGAACTATGGCTACACCTTC.

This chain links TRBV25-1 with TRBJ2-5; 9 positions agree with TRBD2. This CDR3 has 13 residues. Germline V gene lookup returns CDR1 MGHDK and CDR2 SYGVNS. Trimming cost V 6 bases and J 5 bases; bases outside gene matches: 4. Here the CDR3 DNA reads TGTGCCAGCAGGCGGGGGGGCTTGGAGACCCAGTACTTC. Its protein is CASRRGGLETQYF.

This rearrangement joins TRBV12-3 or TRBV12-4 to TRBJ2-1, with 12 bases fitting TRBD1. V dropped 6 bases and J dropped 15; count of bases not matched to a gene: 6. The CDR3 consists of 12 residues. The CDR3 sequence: CASSLGQGARFF. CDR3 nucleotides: TGTGCCAGCAGCTTGGGACAGGGGGCTAGGTTCTTC.

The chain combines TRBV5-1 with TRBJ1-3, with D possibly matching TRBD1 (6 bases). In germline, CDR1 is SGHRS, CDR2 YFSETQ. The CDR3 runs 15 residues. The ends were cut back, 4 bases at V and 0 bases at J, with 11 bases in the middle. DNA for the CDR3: TGCGCCAGCAGCCCGGACAGCTACTCTGGAAACACCATATATTTT. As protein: CASSPDSYSGNTIYF.

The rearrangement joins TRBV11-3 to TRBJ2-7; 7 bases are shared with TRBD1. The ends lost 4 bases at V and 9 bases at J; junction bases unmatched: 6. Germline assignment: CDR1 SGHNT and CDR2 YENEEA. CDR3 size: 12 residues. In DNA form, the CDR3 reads TGTGCCAGCAGCTCTAGGACAGGACGGCAGTACTTC. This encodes CASSSRTGRQYF.

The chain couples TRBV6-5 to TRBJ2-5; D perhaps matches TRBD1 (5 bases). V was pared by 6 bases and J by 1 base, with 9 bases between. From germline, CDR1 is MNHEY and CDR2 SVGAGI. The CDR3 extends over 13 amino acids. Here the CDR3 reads CASSKTVQETQYF. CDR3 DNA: TGTGCCAGCAGCAAGACAGTCCAAGAGACCCAGTACTTC.